This TCR beta chain was found in a study of T cell changes during pregnancy in multiple sclerosis. Only in-frame clones appear in the TCRdb table, and some are missing; sequencing was by immunoSEQ multiplex PCR. The top ten clones hold about 0.58% of a sample with around 30,000 clones, roughly 89% of them seen once. Deletions cut 4 bases from V and 1 base from J, with 7 bases between. Germline CDR1 and CDR2: SNHLY and FYNNEI. The CDR3 spans 13 residues. The table lists this clone with a few counts. Sequences were derived from CD4+ T cells from peripheral blood mononuclear cells, sampled in the third trimester of pregnancy. The TCR originated in a female donor in good health, enrolled as a control in a pregnancy study. The chain uses TRBV2 and TRBJ1-1; D might be TRBD1 (6 bases). CDR3 residues: CASSVGQNTEAFF. CDR3 coding DNA: TGTGCCAGCAGTGTGGGACAGAACACTGAAGCTTTCTTT. Complete variable domain (other parts from reference TRBV2 and TRBJ1-1): EPEVTQTPSHQVTQMGQEVILRCVPISNHLYFYWYRQILGQKVEFLVSFYNNEISEKSEIFDDQFSVERPDGSNFTLKIRSTKLEDSAMYFCASSVGQNTEAFFGQGTRLTVV.